Each of the 9 T cell receptor beta chains below was sequenced from the same sample in a study of blood T cell repertoires in COVID-19 (dated by TCRdb to 2018 to 2021). The library relied on the immunoSEQ multiplex PCR assay. In its TCRdb copy, this immuneACCESS table keeps in-frame sequences only and misses some clones. Where compared with another copy, unresolved V genes explain less than half of these, and the others have no known cause. This sample gives around 240,000 clones in total; 70% to 90% of them show up just once. Around 2.9% of the sample rests with the top ten. Sequencing input: peripheral blood. These receptors originate from a woman in her twenties or thirties who had recovered from COVID-19.

CDR3 DNA sequence: TGTGCCAGCAGTTTGCCAGGGGGCACTGAAGCTTTCTTT. Translating gives CASSLPGGTEAFF. The chain combines TRBV6-2 or TRBV6-3 with TRBJ1-1, with 7 bases aligning to TRBD1. V was clipped by 4 bases and J by 4 bases; unmatched bases: 3. Germline CDR1 is MNHEY and CDR2 is SVGEGT. The length of the CDR3 is 13 residues.

The CDR3 spells CAWTAGQGAGGYTF. Written as DNA, the CDR3 is TGTGCCTGGACCGCGGGACAGGGGGCGGGGGGCTACACCTTC. The V and J genes are TRBV30 and TRBJ1-2; 12 bases line up with TRBD1. V was clipped by 4 bases and J by 8 bases; unmatched bases: 8. Germline lookup yields CDR1 GTSNPN and CDR2 SVGIG (reference sequence). The CDR3 runs 14 residues.

This chain connects TRBV5-1 to TRBJ2-7; tentatively, D is TRBD2 (7 bases). The length of the CDR3 is 16 residues. V gave up 0 bases and J gave up 4 bases, with 17 bases separating them. CDR1 is SGHRS, CDR2 YFSETQ, per germline. CDR3 residues: CASSLDELRGGYEQYF. The DNA of the CDR3 is TGCGCCAGCAGCTTGGATGAACTCAGGGGAGGGTACGAGCAGTACTTC.

V is TRBV27 and J is TRBJ1-2, with D tentatively TRBD1 (6 bases). Germline CDR1 reads MNHEY; CDR2 reads SMNVEV (reference sequence). The CDR3 length is 18 residues. The V gene lost 4 bases and the J gene lost 5 bases, with 26 bases spanning the gap. CDR3 in DNA: TGTGCCAGCAGTTCCCTGGACAGCGGGGGTTGGGCAAGTTATGGCTACACCTTC. Translating gives CASSSLDSGGWASYGYTF.

The chain employs TRBV5-4 and TRBJ2-6; 15 positions match TRBD2. This CDR3 comprises 20 residues. Losses at the gene ends were 4 bases for V and 0 bases for J; bases not matched to a gene: 8. Germline V gene sequence: CDR1 SGHNT, CDR2 YYREEE (reference sequence). CDR3 in amino acids: CASSPGLAGGPRSGANVLTF. CDR3 in DNA: TGTGCCAGCAGCCCCGGACTAGCGGGGGGGCCTCGCTCTGGGGCCAACGTCCTGACTTTC.

The chain joins TRBV5-5 to TRBJ1-2; possible D gene TRBD1, 6 bases. In germline, CDR1 is SGHKS, CDR2 YYEKEE (reference sequence). The CDR3 runs 15 residues. Trimming removed 5 bases from V and 4 bases from J, with 18 bases in between. The CDR3 protein is CASRGSGGWGYGYTF. CDR3 DNA: TGTGCCAGCAGAGGTTCGGGGGGCTGGGGCTATGGCTACACCTTC.

CDR3 sequence (DNA): TGTGCCAGCAGTGACGACGGACAGGGGTTGGATACGCAGTATTTT. Its protein is CASSDDGQGLDTQYF. This sequence joins TRBV25-1 and TRBJ2-3; TRBD1 matches 9 bases. The trim removed 3 bases at V and 6 bases at J, leaving 7 bases unmatched. The CDR3 covers 15 residues. Germline CDR1 reads MGHDK; CDR2 reads SYGVNS.

The V and J genes are TRBV5-1 and TRBJ2-5, with 7 nucleotides matching TRBD1. Per the germline V gene, CDR1 is SGHRS and CDR2 is YFSETQ. The CDR3 has 13 amino acids. The V segment lost 4 bases and the J segment 5 bases; nucleotides outside the gene matches: 5. CDR3 loop: CASSQGGWETQYF. The CDR3 DNA follows: TGCGCCAGCAGCCAAGGGGGCTGGGAGACCCAGTACTTC.

This chain joins TRBV7-2 and TRBJ2-7, with D possibly being TRBD1 (6 bases). The germline V gene has CDR1 SGHTA and CDR2 FQGNSA. The germline V and J ends were trimmed by 5 bases and 9 bases, with 17 bases remaining between them. This CDR3 region has 13 residues. Written as DNA, the CDR3 is TGTGCCAGCAGCAGCCGTGGGGGCCGCCTGCAGTACTTC. Translation: CASSSRGGRLQYF.